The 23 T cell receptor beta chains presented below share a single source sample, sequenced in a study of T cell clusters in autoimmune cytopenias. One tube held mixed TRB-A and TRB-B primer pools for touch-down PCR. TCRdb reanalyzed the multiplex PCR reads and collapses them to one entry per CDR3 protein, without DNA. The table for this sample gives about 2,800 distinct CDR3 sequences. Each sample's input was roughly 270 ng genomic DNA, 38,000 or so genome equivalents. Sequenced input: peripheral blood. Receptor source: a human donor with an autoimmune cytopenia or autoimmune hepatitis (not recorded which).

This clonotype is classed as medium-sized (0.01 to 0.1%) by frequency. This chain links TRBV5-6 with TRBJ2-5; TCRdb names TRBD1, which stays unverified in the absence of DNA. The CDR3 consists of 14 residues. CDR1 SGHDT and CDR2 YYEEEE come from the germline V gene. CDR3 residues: CASSGTGRGETQYF. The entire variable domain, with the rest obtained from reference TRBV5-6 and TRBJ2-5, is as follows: DAGVTQSPTHLIKTRGQQVTLRCSPKSGHDTVSWYQQALGQGPQFIFQYYEEEERQRGNFPDRFSGHQFPNYSSELNVNALLLGDSALYLCASSGTGRGETQYFGPGTRLLVL.

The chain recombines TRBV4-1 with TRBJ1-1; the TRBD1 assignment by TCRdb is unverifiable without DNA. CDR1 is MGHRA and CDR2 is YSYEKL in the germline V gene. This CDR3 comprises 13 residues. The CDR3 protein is CASSLTGGTEAFF.

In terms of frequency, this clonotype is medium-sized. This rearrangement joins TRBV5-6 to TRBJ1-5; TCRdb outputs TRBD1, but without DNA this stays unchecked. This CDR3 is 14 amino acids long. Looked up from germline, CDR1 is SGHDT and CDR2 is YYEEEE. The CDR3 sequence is CASSYTGSNQPQHF.

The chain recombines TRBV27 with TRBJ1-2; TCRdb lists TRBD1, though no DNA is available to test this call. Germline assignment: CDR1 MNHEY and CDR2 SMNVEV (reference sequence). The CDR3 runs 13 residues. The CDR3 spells CASRDRGNYGYTF.

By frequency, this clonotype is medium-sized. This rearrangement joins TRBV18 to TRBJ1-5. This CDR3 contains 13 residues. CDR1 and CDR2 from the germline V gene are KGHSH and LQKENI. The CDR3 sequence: CATNPGGGQPQHF.

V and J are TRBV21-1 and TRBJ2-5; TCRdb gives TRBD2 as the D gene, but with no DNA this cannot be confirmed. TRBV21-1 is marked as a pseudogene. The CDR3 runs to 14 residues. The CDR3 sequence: CASNLPGGEETQYF.

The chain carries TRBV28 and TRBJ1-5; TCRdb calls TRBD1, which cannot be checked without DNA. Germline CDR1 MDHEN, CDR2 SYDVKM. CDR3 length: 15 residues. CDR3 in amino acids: CASSLGGLSNQPQHF.

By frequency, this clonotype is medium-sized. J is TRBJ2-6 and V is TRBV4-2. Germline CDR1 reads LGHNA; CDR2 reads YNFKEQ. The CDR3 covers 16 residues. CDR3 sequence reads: CASSQDQNSGANVLTF.

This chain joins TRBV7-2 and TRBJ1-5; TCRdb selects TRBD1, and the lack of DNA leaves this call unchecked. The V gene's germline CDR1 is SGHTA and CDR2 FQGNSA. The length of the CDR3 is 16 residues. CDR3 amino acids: CASSFQDRGGNQPQHF.

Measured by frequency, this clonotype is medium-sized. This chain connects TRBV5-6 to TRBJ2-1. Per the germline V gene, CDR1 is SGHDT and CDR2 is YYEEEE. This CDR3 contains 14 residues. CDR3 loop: CASSLVSHVDEQFF.

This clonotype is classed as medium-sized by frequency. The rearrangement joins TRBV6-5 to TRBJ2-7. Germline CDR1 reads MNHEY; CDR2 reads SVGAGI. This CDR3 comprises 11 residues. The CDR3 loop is CASSYLYEQYF.

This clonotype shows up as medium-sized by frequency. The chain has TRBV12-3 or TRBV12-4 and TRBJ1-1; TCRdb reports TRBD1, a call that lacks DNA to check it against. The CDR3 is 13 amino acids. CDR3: CASSLGADGEAFF.

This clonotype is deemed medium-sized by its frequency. CDR3 sequence: CASSHGTGGTYEQYF. This chain links TRBV4-3 with TRBJ2-7; TCRdb's D call, TRBD1, is unchecked because there is no DNA. Germline V CDR1 and CDR2: LGHNA, YSLEER. The length of the CDR3 is 15 residues.

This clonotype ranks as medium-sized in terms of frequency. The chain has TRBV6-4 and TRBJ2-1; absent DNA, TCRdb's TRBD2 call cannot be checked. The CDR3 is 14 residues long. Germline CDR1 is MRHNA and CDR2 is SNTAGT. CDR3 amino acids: CASSERGAYNEQFF.

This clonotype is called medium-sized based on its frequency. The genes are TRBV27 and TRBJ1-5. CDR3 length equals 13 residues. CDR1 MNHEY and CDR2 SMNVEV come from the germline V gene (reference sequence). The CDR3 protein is CASSSNNLQPQHF.

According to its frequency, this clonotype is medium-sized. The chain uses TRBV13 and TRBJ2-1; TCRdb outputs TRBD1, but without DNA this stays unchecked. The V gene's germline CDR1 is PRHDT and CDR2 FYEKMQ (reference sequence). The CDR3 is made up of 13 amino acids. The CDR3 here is CASNLYRDNEQFF.

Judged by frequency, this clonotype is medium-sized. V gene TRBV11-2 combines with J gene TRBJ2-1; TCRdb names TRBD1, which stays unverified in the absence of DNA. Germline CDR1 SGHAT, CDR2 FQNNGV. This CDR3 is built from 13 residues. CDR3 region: CASSWVQGNEQFF.

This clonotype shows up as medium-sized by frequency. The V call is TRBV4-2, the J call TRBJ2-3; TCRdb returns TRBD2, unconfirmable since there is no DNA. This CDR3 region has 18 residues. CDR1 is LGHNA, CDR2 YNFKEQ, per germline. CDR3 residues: CASSQSLAGGLSTDTQYF.

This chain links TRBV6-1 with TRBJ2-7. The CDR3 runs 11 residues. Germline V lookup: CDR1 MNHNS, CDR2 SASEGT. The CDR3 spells CASSETSEQYF.

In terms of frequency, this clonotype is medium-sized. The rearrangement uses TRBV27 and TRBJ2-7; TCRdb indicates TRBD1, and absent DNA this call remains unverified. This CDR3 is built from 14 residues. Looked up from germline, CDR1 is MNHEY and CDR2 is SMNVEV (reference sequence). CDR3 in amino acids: CASSLVGGPGEQYF.

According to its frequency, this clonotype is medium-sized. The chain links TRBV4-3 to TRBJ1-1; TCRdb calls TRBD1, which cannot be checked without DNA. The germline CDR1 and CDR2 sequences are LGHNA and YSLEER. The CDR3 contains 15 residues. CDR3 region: CASRLWTRSNTEAFF.

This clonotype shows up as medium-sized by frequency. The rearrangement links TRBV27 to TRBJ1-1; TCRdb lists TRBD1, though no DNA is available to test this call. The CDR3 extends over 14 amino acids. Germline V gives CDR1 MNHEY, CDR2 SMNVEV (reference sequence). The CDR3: CASSPNGQFTEAFF.

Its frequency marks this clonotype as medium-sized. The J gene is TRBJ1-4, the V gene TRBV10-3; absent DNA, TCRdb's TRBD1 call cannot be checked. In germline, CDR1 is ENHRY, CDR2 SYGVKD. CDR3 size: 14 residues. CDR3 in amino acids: CATADDPQGEKLFF.